This entry lists 14 T cell receptor beta chains sequenced from one sample in a study of blood T cell repertoires in COVID-19. Repertoires were generated with immunoSEQ multiplex PCR, while TCRdb's copy carries only in-frame clones and drops some. The sample has fewer than 250,000 clones; roughly 88% are singletons. The sample consisted of PBMCs or T cells enriched from blood (not recorded which). Receptor source: a woman in her forties or fifties with acute COVID-19.

The gene calls are TRBV7-9 and TRBJ1-1; D is uncertain. The V end lost 3 bases, the J end lost 1 base, and 18 bases lay between the germline ends. Looked up from germline, CDR1 is SEHNR and CDR2 is FQNEAQ (reference sequence). There are 17 residues in the CDR3. The DNA of the CDR3 is TGTGCCAGCAGCTTGGGCGGGCCAGGACGGAGGAACACTGAAGCTTTCTTT. Translated: CASSLGGPGRRNTEAFF.

This clone occurred a few times. J is TRBJ1-1 and V is TRBV19; TRBD1 is a possible D gene (6 bases). Germline CDR1 LNHDA, CDR2 SQIVND (reference sequence). Trimming stripped 0 bases from V and 3 bases from J, with 14 bases between. The CDR3 loop spans 16 amino acids. The CDR3 DNA reads as TGTGCCAGTAGTATAGATCGGGGGGCGCGGGACACTGAAGCTTTCTTT. Translated: CASSIDRGARDTEAFF.

V usage is TRBV9 and J usage is TRBJ2-7; 13 bases align to TRBD2. CDR1 is SGDLS and CDR2 is YYNGEE in the germline V gene. The V gene end was trimmed by 4 bases and the J gene end by 2 bases; junction bases not matched to a gene: 6. The CDR3 has 16 residues. The CDR3 loop is CASSSGTSGIPYEQYF. The CDR3 DNA is TGTGCCAGCAGCTCGGGGACTAGCGGGATCCCCTACGAGCAGTACTTC.

The chain has TRBV3-1 (or the pseudogene TRBV3-2) and TRBJ2-7, with D unresolved. This CDR3 has 14 residues. V was clipped by 4 bases and J by 2 bases, with 12 bases between them. CDR1 is LGHDT and CDR2 is YNNKEL in the germline V gene (reference sequence). The chain's CDR3 is CASSPIPQAYEQYF. CDR3 nucleotide sequence: TGTGCCAGCAGCCCAATACCCCAGGCCTACGAGCAGTACTTC.

The J gene is TRBJ2-2, the V gene TRBV7-8; D is unclear. Germline assignment: CDR1 SGHVS and CDR2 FQNEAQ. Trimming took 1 base from V and 4 from J, leaving 10 bases between them. This CDR3 has 15 amino acids. The CDR3 region is CASSLDRVSTGELFF. The CDR3 nucleotides read TGTGCCAGCAGCTTAGACAGAGTATCCACCGGGGAGCTGTTTTTT. The full variable domain, completed using reference TRBV7-8 and TRBJ2-2, is GAGVSQSPRYKVAKRGQDVALRCDPISGHVSLFWYQQALGQGPEFLTYFQNEAQLDKSGLPSDRFFAERPEGSVSTLKIQRTQQEDSAVYLCASSLDRVSTGELFFGEGSRLTVL.

V gene TRBV27 combines with J gene TRBJ2-2, with TRBD1 as a possible D gene (6 bases). Germline V CDR1 and CDR2: MNHEY, SMNVEV (reference sequence). CDR3 size: 14 residues. Trimming took 5 bases from V and 6 from J, leaving 13 bases between them. The CDR3 nucleotides are TGTGCCAGCAGTCCCTCCAGGGGCCCCGGGGAGCTGTTTTTT. Translation gives CASSPSRGPGELFF.

The CDR3 spells CAWSLTFTGEQYF. Written as DNA, the CDR3 is TGTGCCTGGAGTCTAACCTTCACCGGGGAGCAGTACTTC. The chain carries TRBV30 and TRBJ2-7, with unresolved D. Per the germline V gene, CDR1 is GTSNPN and CDR2 is SVGIG (reference sequence). V was shortened by 2 bases and J by 7 bases, with 15 bases between the two germline ends. This CDR3 has 13 amino acids.

This chain connects TRBV5-1 to TRBJ2-3, with D possibly TRBD2 on 5 matching bases. Germline V gives CDR1 SGHRS, CDR2 YFSETQ. V shed 5 bases and J shed 2 bases, with 15 bases lying between them. CDR3 length: 15 residues. The CDR3 loop is CASSELDSTTDTQYF. CDR3 in DNA: TGCGCCAGCAGTGAATTGGACTCCACCACAGATACGCAGTATTTT.

The chain uses TRBV7-2 and TRBJ2-4, with D perhaps TRBD2 (5 bases). CDR1 and CDR2 from the germline V gene are SGHTA and FQGNSA. The V end lost 5 bases, the J end lost 7 bases, and 15 bases lay between the germline ends. This CDR3 is built from 14 residues. This CDR3 is CASSLYGMQNIQYF. For the CDR3, the DNA is TGTGCCAGCAGCCTTTACGGGATGCAGAACATTCAGTACTTC.

This clone occurred once. The chain couples TRBV2 to TRBJ1-1; D not resolved. This CDR3 has 14 residues. Germline assignment: CDR1 SNHLY and CDR2 FYNNEI. The germline V and J ends were trimmed by 7 bases and 7 bases, with 19 bases remaining between them. This chain's CDR3 is CASKYRPGGDEAFF. DNA for the CDR3: TGTGCCAGCAAGTATAGGCCGGGCGGGGATGAAGCTTTCTTT.

This clone was counted many times. The chain couples TRBV12-2 to TRBJ2-1; the table's D call, TRBD2, has no DNA check behind it. TRBV12-2 represents a pseudogene. There are 14 residues in the CDR3. CDR3 sequence reads: CASRLKSGSPEQFF. CDR3 bases: TGTGCAAGTCGCTTGAAGTCGGGTTCCCCCGAGCAGTTCTTC.

The chain is built from TRBV14 and TRBJ2-5; D is unresolved. Trimming took 0 bases from V and 5 from J, leaving 16 bases between them. Germline CDR1 is SGHDN and CDR2 is FVKESK. The length of the CDR3 is 16 residues. For the CDR3, the DNA is TGTGCCAGCAGCCAAGAAGGCAGGCGTAAGGTGGAGACCCAGTACTTC. Translation: CASSQEGRRKVETQYF.

The rearrangement links TRBV30 to TRBJ2-1; 14 bases are a match to TRBD2. V dropped 4 bases and J dropped 1; count of bases not matched to a gene: 3. The CDR3 is 16 residues long. Looked up from germline, CDR1 is GTSNPN and CDR2 is SVGIG (reference sequence). CDR3 protein: CAWTTSGRDSYNEQFF. The CDR3 DNA is TGTGCCTGGACGACTAGCGGGAGGGATTCCTACAATGAGCAGTTCTTC.

V usage is TRBV2 and J usage is TRBJ1-2, with a weak D call TRBD1 (5 bases). Trimming removed 6 bases from V and 5 bases from J, with 10 bases in between. The germline CDR1 and CDR2 sequences are SNHLY and FYNNEI. This CDR3 is built from 12 residues. In nucleotides, the CDR3 is TGTGCCAGCAGCGGGGGGGAGTATGGCTACACCTTC. Translating gives CASSGGEYGYTF.